This TCR beta chain was obtained from a study of cytomegalovirus exposure and HLA in healthy donors. Germline CDR1 and CDR2: KGHSH and LQKENI. The germline V and J ends were trimmed by 1 base and 8 bases, with 12 bases remaining between them. This CDR3 is 14 amino acids long. The primer mix had 60 Vbeta and 13 Jbeta primers. Measured with immunoSEQ multiplex PCR; TCRdb has only the in-frame clones, and not every one. The sample holds about 130,000 clones, around 74% seen once. This clone was seen a few times. What it binds is unknown. Study results and caveats: The investigators catalogued 160 or so TCR beta chains as cytomegalovirus-associated. In a later analysis, V- and J-gene trimming of beta chains associated with a DCLRE1C missense variant, replicated independently.

V is TRBV18 and J is TRBJ2-1; D is unclear. Sequencing was carried out using PBMCs. This TCR derives from a man between 25 and 39 years old in good health and CMV-seronegative. This CDR3 reads CASSPRIREDEQFF. The CDR3 bases are TGTGCCAGCTCACCACGGATTCGTGAGGATGAGCAGTTCTTC.